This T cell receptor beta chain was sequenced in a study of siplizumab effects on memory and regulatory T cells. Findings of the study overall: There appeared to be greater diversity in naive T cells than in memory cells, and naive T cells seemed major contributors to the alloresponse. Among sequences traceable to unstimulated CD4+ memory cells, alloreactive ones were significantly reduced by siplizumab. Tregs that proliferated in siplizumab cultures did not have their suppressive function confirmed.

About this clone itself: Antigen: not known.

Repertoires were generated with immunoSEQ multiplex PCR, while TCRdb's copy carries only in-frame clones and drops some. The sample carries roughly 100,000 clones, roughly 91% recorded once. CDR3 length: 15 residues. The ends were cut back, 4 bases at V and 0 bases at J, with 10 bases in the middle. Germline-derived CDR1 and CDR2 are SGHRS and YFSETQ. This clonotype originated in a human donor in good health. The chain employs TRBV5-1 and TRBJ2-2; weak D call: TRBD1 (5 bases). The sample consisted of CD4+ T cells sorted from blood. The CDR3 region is CASSGSTANTGELFF. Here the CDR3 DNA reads TGCGCCAGCAGCGGATCGACAGCGAACACCGGGGAGCTGTTTTTT.